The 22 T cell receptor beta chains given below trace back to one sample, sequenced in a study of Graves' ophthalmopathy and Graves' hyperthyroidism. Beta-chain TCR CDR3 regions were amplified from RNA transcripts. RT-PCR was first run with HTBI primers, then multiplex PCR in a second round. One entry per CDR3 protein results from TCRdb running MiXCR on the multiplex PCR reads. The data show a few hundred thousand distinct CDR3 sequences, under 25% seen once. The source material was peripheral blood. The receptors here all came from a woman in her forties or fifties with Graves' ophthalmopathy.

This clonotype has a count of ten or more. In DNA, the CDR3 is TGTGCCAGCCGCCCTGGGGGGGACAAATTTATTGGCTACACCTTC. This codes for CASRPGGDKFIGYTF. The chain employs TRBV28 and TRBJ1-2; maybe TRBD1 (6 bases). The germline V gene encodes CDR1 MDHEN and CDR2 SYDVKM. The V end was cut by 8 bases, the J end by 7 bases, with 23 bases between. The CDR3 runs to 15 residues.

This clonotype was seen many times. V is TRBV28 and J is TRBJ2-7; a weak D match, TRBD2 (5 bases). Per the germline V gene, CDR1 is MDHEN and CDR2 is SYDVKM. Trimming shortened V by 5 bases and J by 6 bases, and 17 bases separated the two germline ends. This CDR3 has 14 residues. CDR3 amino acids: CASSPRLRVREQYF. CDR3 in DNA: TGTGCCAGCAGTCCGAGGCTGAGGGTCCGCGAGCAGTACTTC.

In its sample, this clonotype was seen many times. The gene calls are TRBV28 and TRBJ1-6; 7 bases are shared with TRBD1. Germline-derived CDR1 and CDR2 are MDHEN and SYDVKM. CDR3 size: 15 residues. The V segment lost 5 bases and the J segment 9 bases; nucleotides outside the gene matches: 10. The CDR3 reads CASSPGDRDGSPLHF. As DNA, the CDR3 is TGTGCCAGCAGTCCCGGGGACAGAGACGGTTCACCCCTCCACTTT. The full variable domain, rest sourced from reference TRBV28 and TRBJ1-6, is DVKVTQSSRYLVKRTGEKVFLECVQDMDHENMFWYRQDPGLGLRLIYFSYDVKMKEKGDIPEGYSVSREKKERFSLILESASTNQTSMYLCASSPGDRDGSPLHFGNGTRLTVT.

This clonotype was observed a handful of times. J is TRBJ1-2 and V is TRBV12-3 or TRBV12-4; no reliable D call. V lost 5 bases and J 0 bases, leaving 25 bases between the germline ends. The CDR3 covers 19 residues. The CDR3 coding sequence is TGTGCCAGCAGTCTAGGTCCCTCGGGTTACAGCCTGACTAACTATGGCTACACCTTC. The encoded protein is CASSLGPSGYSLTNYGYTF.

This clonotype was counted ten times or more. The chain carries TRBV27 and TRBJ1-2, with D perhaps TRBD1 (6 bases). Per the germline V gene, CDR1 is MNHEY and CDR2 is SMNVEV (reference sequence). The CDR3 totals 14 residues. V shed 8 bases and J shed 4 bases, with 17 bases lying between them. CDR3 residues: CASGQSGALYGYTF. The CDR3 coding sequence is TGTGCCAGCGGACAGTCCGGGGCTCTCTATGGCTACACCTTC.

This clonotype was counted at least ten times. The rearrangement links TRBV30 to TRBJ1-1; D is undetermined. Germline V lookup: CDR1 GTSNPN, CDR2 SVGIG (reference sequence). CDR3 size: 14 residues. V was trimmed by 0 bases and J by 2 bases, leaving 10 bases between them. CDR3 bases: TGTGCCTGGAGTGTGGGCAGGAAAAACACTGAAGCTTTCTTT. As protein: CAWSVGRKNTEAFF.

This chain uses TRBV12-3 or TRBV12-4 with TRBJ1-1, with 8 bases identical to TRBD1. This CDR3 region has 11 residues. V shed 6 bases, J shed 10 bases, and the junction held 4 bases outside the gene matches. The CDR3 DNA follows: TGTGCCAGCAGCCAGGGGGCTACAGCTTTCTTT. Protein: CASSQGATAFF.

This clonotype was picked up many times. The DNA for the CDR3 is TGCGCCAGCAGCCCGCAAGGCGCGGGGGTAACCTACGAGCAGTACTTC. Protein: CASSPQGAGVTYEQYF. V is TRBV5-1 and J is TRBJ2-7; 7 positions match TRBD2. V shed 4 bases, J shed 2 bases, and the junction held 12 bases outside the gene matches. The CDR3 runs 16 residues. Germline CDR1 is SGHRS and CDR2 is YFSETQ.

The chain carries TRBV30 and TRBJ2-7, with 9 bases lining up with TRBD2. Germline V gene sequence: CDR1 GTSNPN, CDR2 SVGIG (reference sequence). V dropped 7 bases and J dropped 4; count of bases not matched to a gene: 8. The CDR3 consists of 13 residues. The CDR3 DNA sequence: TGTGCCTCAACGGGACTAGCTCTTTACGAGCAGTACTTC. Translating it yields CASTGLALYEQYF.

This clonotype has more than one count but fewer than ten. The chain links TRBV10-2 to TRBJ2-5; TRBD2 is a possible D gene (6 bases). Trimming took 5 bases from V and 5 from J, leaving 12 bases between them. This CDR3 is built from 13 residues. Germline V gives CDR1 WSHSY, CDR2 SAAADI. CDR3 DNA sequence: TGCGCCAGCAGTTCGGGACTTAGGGAGACCCAGTACTTC. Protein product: CASSSGLRETQYF.

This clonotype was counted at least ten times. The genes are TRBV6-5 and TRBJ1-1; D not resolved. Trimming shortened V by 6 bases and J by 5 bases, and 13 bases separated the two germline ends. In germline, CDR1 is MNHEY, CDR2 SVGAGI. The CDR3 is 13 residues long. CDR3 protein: CASSRTKLTEAFF. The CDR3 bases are TGTGCCAGCAGCAGAACAAAGTTAACTGAAGCTTTCTTT.

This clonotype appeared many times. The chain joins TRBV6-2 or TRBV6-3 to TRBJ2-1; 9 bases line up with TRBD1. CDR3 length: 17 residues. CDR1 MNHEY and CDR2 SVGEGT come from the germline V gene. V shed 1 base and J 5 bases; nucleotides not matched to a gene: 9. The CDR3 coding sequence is TGTGCCAGCAGTTACTTAACCGGGACAGGGAGGGACAATGAGCAGTTCTTC. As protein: CASSYLTGTGRDNEQFF.

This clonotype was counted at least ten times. In nucleotides, the CDR3 is TGTGCCAGCAGTTTATGGCTACAGGGGGGTCAGCCCCAGCATTTT. Its translation is CASSLWLQGGQPQHF. The chain recombines TRBV28 with TRBJ1-5; 8 nucleotides agree with TRBD1. The germline V gene has CDR1 MDHEN and CDR2 SYDVKM. Germline trimming cut 0 bases from V and 6 bases from J; bases unmatched to any gene: 4. CDR3 size: 15 residues.

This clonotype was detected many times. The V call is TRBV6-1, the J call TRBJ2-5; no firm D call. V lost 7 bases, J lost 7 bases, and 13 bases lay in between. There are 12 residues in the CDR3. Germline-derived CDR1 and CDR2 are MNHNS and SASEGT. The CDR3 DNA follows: TGTGCCAGCACCCAGACGTCGGGGACCCAGTACTTC. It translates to CASTQTSGTQYF.

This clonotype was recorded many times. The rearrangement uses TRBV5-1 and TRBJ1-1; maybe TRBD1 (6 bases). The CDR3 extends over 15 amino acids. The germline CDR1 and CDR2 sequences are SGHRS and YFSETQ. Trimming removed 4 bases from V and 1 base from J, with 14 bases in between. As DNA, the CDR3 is TGCGCCAGCAGCCCGCGGGAGGGGGAGAACACTGAAGCTTTCTTT. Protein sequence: CASSPREGENTEAFF.

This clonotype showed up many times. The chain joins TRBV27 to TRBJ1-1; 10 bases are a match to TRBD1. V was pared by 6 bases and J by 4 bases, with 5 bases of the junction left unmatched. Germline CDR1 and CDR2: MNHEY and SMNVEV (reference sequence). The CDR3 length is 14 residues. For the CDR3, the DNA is TGTGCCAGCAGGACAGGGGGCAAGGGCACTGAAGCTTTCTTT. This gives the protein CASRTGGKGTEAFF.

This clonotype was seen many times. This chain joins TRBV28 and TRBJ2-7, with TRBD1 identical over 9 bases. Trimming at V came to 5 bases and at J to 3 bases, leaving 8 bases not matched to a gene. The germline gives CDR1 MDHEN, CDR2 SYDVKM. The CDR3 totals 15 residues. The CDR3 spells CASSLPGTGLYEQYF. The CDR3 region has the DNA TGTGCCAGCAGTCTCCCCGGGACAGGGCTCTACGAGCAGTACTTC.

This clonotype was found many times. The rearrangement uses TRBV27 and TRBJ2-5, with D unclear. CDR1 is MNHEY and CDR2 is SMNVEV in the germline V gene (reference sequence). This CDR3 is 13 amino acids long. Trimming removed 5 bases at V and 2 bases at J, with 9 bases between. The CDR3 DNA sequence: TGTGCCAGCAGTCCCTTAGAGCAAGAGACCCAGTACTTC. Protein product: CASSPLEQETQYF.

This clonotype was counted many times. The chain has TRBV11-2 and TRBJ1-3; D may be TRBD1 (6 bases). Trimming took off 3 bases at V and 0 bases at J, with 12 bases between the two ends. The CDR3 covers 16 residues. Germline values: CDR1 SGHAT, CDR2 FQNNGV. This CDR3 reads CASSLGGGRSGNTIYF. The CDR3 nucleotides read TGTGCCAGCAGCTTGGGAGGGGGGCGCTCTGGAAACACCATATATTTT. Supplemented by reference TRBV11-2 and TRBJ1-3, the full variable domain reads EAGVAQSPRYKIIEKRQSVAFWCNPISGHATLYWYQQILGQGPKLLIQFQNNGVVDDSQLPKDRFSAERLKGVDSTLKIQPAKLEDSAVYLCASSLGGGRSGNTIYFGEGSWLTVV.

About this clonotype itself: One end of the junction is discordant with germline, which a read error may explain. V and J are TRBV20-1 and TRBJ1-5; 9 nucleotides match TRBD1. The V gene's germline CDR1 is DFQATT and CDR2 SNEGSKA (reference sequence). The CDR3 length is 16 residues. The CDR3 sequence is CSARDLGTGGNQPQHF. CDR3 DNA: TGCAGTGCTAGAGATTTGGGTACAGGGGGCAACCAGCCCCAGCATTTT.

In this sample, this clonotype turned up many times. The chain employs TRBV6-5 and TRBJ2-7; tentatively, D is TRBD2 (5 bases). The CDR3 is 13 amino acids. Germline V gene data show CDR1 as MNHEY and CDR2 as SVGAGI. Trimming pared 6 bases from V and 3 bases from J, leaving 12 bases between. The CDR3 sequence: CASRPPDYYEQYF. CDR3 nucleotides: TGTGCCAGCAGGCCGCCAGACTACTACGAGCAGTACTTC.

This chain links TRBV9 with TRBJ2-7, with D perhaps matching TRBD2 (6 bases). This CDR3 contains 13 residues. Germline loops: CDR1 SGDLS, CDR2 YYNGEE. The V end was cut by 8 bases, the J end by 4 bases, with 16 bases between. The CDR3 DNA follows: TGTGCCAGTTCCGCGGGACCCTGGTACGAGCAGTACTTC. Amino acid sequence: CASSAGPWYEQYF.